This record covers a single T cell receptor beta chain. Its matching antigen is unknown. Germline loops: CDR1 LNHNV, CDR2 YYDKDF (reference sequence). V gave up 4 bases and J gave up 6 bases, with 10 bases separating them. This CDR3 is built from 13 residues. The data originate from a study of T cell responses to AZD1222 COVID-19 vaccine. The assay was immunoSEQ multiplex PCR, and TCRdb's table has in-frame clones only and misses some. The data contain roughly 150,000 clones, roughly 93% of them singletons. Findings and limits, study-wide: Repertoires in all cases were sampled only once the peak T cell response had passed. Just a handful of people given AZD1222 tested seropositive at baseline.

J is TRBJ1-5 and V is TRBV15, with D maybe TRBD1 (5 bases). This TCR was recovered from an adult who received the AZD1222 COVID-19 vaccine. Sequenced material: peripheral blood, taken 28 days after the second AZD1222 dose. CDR3 sequence reads: CATSIGGVQPQHF. CDR3 DNA: TGTGCCACCAGCATTGGGGGGGTTCAGCCCCAGCATTTT.